The 5 T cell receptor beta chains presented below share a single source sample, sequenced in a study of blood T cell repertoires in COVID-19. TCRdb's table, derived via immunoSEQ multiplex PCR, lists solely in-frame clones and lacks some. The table lists approximately 310,000 clones, around 84% of them singletons. The specimen sequenced was PBMCs or T cells enriched from blood (not recorded which). The receptors come from a woman aged 25 to 39 who had been exposed to COVID-19.

CDR3 nucleotides: TGCGCCAGCAGCCAAGGCATACTAGCGGAGTACACAGATACGCAGTATTTT. This sequence encodes CASSQGILAEYTDTQYF. The chain recombines TRBV4-3 with TRBJ2-3; 8 positions match TRBD2. Per germline, CDR1 LGHNA and CDR2 YSLEER. The CDR3 has 17 amino acids. V trimming: 1 base; J trimming: 2 bases; junction bases outside the gene matches: 8.

This clone has only a few counts. The J gene is TRBJ1-3, the V gene TRBV3-1 (or the pseudogene TRBV3-2); TRBD1 might be the D (5 bases). V dropped 0 bases and J dropped 2 bases, with 17 bases sitting between them. Germline CDR1 reads LGHDT; CDR2 reads YNNKEL (reference sequence). This CDR3 has 18 residues. This chain's CDR3 is CASSQDSVPGGAGNTIYF. The CDR3 nucleotides read TGTGCCAGCAGCCAAGATTCGGTGCCCGGGGGGGCTGGAAACACCATATATTTT.

The chain carries TRBV7-9 and TRBJ1-6, with D possibly TRBD1 on 5 matching bases. The germline gives CDR1 SEHNR, CDR2 FQNEAQ (reference sequence). With 5 bases removed from V and 3 bases from J, the gap between germline ends came to 11 bases. This CDR3 has 15 amino acids. The CDR3 bases are TGTGCCAGCAGCCCGCAGGGAAACTATAATTCACCCCTCCACTTT. It translates to CASSPQGNYNSPLHF.

The chain links TRBV24-1 to TRBJ2-1, with a weak D call TRBD2 (5 bases). The CDR3 is 13 amino acids. Trimming shortened V by 7 bases and J by 2 bases, and 8 bases separated the two germline ends. The V gene's germline CDR1 is KGHDR and CDR2 SFDVKD. The DNA for the CDR3 is TGTGCCACCAGGGCGAGGGCCTACAATGAGCAGTTCTTC. Protein product: CATRARAYNEQFF.

This clone was seen only once. The same CDR3 is also encoded by other DNA sequences in this sample. The chain couples TRBV3-1 (or the pseudogene TRBV3-2) to TRBJ2-5; possible D gene TRBD2, 6 bases. V lost 11 bases and J lost 2, with 9 bases in between. This CDR3 has 11 amino acids. Germline loops: CDR1 LGHDT, CDR2 YNNKEL (reference sequence). The CDR3 bases are TGTGCCTCTAGCGTTCAAGAGACCCAGTACTTC. This sequence encodes CASSVQETQYF.